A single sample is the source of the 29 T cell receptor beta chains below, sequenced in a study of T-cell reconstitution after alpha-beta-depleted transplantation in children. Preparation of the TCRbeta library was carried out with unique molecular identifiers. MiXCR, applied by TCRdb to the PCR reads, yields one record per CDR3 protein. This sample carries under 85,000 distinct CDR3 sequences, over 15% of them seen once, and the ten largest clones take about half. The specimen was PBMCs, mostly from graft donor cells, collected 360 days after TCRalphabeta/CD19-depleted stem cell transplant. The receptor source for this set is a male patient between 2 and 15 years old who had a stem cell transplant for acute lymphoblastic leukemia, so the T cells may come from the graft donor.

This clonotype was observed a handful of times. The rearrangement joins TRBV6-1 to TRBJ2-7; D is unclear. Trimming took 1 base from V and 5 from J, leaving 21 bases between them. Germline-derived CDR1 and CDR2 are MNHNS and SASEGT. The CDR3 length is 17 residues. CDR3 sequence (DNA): TGTGCCAGCAGTGAAGGAACCCTGACTCCTCGGTGGCACGAGCAGTACTTC. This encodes CASSEGTLTPRWHEQYF.

The CDR3 sequence is CASSLGTGRNTEAFF. The DNA of the CDR3 is TGTGCCAGCAGCTTAGGGACAGGGAGGAACACTGAAGCTTTCTTT. The chain combines TRBV11-3 with TRBJ1-1; 8 bases are a match to TRBD1. Germline assignment: CDR1 SGHNT and CDR2 YENEEA. This CDR3 contains 15 residues. The V segment lost 1 base and the J segment 1 base; nucleotides outside the gene matches: 2.

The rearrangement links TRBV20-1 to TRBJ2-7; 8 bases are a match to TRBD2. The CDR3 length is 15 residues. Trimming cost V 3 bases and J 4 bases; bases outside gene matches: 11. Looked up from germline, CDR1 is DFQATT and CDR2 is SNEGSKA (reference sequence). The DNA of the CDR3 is TGCAGTGCTAGCACTAGCGGAGTCCTCCAGTACGAGCAGTACTTC. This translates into CSASTSGVLQYEQYF.

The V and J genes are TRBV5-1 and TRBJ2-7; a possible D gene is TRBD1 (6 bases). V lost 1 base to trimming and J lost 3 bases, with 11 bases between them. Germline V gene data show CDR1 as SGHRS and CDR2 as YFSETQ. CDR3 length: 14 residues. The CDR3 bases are TGCGCCAGCAGCTTGTGGACAGTGGGCTACGAGCAGTACTTC. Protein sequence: CASSLWTVGYEQYF.

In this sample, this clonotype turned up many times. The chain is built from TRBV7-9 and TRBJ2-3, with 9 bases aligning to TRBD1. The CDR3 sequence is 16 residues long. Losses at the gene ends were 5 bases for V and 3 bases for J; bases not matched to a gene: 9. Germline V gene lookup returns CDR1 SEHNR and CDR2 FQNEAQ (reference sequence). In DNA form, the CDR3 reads TGTGCCAGCAGCCATCACAGGGGGCGCCGGACAGATACGCAGTATTTT. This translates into CASSHHRGRRTDTQYF.

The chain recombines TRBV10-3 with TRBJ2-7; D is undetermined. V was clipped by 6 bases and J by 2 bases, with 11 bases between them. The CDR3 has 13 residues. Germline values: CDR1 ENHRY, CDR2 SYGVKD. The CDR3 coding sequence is TGTGCCATCAGATCGGAGAGACCCTACGAGCAGTACTTC. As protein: CAIRSERPYEQYF.

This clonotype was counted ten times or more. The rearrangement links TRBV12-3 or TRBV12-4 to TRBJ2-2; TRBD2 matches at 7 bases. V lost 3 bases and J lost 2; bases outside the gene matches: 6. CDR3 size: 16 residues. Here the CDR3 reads CASSFGGGLNTGELFF. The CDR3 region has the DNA TGTGCCAGCAGTTTCGGGGGAGGGCTAAACACCGGGGAGCTGTTTTTT.

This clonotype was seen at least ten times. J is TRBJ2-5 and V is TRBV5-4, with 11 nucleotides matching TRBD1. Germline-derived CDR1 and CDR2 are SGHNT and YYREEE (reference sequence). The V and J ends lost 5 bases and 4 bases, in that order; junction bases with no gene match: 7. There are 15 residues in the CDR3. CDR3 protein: CASRRTGGPVETQYF. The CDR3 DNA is TGTGCCAGCAGAAGGACAGGGGGCCCGGTAGAGACCCAGTACTTC.

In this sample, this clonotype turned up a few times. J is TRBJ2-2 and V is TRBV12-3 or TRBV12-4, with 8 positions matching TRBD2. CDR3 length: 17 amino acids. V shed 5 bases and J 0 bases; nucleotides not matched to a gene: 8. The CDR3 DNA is TGTGCCAGCAGTGGAGCGGGAGTCGGCCCGAACACCGGGGAGCTGTTTTTT. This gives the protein CASSGAGVGPNTGELFF.

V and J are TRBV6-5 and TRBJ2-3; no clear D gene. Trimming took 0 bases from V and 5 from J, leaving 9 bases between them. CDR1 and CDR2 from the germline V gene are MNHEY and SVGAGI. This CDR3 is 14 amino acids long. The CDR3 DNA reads TGTGCCAGCAGTTACTCATCGTACGGAGATACGCAGTATTTT. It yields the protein CASSYSSYGDTQYF.

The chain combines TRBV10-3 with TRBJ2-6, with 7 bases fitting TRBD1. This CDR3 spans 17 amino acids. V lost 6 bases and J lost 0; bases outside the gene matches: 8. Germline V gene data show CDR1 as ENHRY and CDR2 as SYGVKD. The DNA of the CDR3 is TGTGCCATCAGCCGGGACAGCGTTGACTCTGGGGCCAACGTCCTGACTTTC. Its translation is CAISRDSVDSGANVLTF.

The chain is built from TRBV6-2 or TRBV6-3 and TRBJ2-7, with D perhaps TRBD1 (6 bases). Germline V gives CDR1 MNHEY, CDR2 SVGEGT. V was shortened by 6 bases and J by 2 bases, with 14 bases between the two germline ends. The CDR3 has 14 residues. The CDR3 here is CASRAHREPYEQYF. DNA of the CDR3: TGTGCCAGCAGGGCCCACAGGGAGCCCTACGAGCAGTACTTC.

The CDR3 DNA is TGCGCCAGCAGCCACCCGGGACTTCCCTACGAGCAGTACTTC. As protein: CASSHPGLPYEQYF. The rearrangement links TRBV5-1 to TRBJ2-7; tentative D call: TRBD2 (6 bases). This CDR3 contains 14 residues. Germline-derived CDR1 and CDR2 are SGHRS and YFSETQ. V gave up 4 bases and J gave up 2 bases, with 13 bases separating them. Supplemented by reference TRBV5-1 and TRBJ2-7, the full variable domain reads KAGVTQTPRYLIKTRGQQVTLSCSPISGHRSVSWYQQTPGQGLQFLFEYFSETQRNKGNFPGRFSGRQFSNSRSEMNVSTLELGDSALYLCASSHPGLPYEQYFGPGTRLTVT.

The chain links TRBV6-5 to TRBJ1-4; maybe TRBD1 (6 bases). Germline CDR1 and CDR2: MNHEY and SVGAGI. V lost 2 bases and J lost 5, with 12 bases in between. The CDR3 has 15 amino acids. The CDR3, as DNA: TGTGCCAGCAGTTACGGCCCGGACAGAAATGAAAAACTGTTTTTT. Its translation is CASSYGPDRNEKLFF.

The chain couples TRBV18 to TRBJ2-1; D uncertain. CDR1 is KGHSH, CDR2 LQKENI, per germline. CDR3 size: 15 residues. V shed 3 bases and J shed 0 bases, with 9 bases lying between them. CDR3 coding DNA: TGTGCCAGCTCACCCCCTACCCTCTCCTACAATGAGCAGTTCTTC. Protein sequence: CASSPPTLSYNEQFF.

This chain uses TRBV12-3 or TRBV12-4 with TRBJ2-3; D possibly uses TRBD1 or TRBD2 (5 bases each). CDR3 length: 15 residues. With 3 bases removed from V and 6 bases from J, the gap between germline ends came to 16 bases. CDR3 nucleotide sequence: TGTGCCAGCAGTTTGGGGGATCTCCCCGGGGATACGCAGTATTTT. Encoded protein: CASSLGDLPGDTQYF.

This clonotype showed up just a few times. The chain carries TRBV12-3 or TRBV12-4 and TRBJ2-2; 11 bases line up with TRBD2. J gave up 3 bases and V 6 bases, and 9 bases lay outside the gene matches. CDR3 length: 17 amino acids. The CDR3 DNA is TGTGCCAGCAGGAGGTTTAGCGGGAGGGCCTACACCGGGGAGCTGTTTTTT. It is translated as CASRRFSGRAYTGELFF.

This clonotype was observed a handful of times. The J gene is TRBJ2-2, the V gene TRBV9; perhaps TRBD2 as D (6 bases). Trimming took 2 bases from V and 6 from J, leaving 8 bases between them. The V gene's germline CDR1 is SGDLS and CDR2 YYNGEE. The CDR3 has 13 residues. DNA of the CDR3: TGTGCCAGCAGCGTTCGGGGGTCCGGGGAGCTGTTTTTT. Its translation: CASSVRGSGELFF.

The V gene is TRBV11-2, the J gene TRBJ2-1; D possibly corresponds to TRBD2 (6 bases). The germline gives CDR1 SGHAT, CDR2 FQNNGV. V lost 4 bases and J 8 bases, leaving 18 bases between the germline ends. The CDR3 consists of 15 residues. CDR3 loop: CASSSRLVRHDEQFF. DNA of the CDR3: TGTGCCAGCAGCTCGAGACTAGTCCGTCACGATGAGCAGTTCTTC.

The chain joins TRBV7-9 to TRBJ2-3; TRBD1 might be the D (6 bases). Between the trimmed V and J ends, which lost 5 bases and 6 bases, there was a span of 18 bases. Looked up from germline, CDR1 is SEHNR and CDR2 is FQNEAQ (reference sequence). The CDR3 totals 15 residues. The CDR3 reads CASSPDSTYLDTQYF. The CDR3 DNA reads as TGTGCCAGCAGCCCGGACAGTACGTACTTGGATACGCAGTATTTT.

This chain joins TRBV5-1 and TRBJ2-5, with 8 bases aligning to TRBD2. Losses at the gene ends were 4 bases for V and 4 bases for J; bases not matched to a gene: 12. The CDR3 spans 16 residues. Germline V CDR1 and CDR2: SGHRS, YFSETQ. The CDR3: CASSLERELFLETQYF. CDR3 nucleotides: TGCGCCAGCAGCCTAGAGCGGGAGTTGTTTCTAGAGACCCAGTACTTC.

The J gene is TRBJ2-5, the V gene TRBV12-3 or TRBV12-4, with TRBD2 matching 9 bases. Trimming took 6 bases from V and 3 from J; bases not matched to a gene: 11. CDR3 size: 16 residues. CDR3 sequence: CASSPFSGRIKETQYF. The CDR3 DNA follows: TGTGCCAGCAGCCCATTTAGCGGGAGAATAAAAGAGACCCAGTACTTC.

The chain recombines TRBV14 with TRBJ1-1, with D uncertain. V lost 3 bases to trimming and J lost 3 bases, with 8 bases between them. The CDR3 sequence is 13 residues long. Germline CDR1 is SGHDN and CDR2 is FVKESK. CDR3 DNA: TGTGCCAGCAGCCAGATGCCGCACACTGAAGCTTTCTTT. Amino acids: CASSQMPHTEAFF.

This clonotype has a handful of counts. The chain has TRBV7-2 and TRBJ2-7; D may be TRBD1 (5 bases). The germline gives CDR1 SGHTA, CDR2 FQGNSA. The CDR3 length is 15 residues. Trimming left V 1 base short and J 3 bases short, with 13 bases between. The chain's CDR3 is CASSLEGRQYYEQYF. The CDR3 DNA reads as TGTGCCAGCAGCTTAGAGGGAAGACAGTACTACGAGCAGTACTTC.

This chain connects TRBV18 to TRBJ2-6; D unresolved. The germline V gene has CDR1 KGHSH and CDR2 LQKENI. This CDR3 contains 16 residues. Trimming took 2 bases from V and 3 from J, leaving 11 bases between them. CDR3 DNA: TGTGCCAGCTCACCATATAAGGGCAGTGGGGCCAACGTCCTGACTTTC. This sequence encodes CASSPYKGSGANVLTF.

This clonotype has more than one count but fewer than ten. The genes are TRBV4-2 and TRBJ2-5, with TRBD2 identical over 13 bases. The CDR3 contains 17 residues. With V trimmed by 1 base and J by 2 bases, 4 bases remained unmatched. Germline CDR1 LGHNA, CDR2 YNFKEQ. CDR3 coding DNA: TGTGCCAGCAGCCAAGGGACTAGCGGGAGAGGGCAAGAGACCCAGTACTTC. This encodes CASSQGTSGRGQETQYF.

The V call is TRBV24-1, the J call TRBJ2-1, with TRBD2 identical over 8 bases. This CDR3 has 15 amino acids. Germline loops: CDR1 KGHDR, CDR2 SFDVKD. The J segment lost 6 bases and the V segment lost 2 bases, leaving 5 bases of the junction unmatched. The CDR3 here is CATSDSRLATNEQFF. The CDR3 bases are TGTGCCACCAGTGATTCCCGACTAGCGACCAATGAGCAGTTCTTC.

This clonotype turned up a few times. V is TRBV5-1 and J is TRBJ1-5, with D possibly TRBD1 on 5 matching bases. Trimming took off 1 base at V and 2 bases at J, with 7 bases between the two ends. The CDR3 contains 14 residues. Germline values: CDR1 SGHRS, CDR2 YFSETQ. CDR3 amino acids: CASSLTGGNQPQHF. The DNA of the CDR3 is TGCGCCAGCAGCTTGACGGGGGGCAATCAGCCCCAGCATTTT.

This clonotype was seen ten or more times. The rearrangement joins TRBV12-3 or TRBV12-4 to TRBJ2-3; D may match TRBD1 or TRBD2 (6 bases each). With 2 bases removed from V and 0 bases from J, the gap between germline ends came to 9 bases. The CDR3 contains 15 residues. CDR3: CASSLRGTSTDTQYF. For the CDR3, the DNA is TGTGCCAGCAGTTTAAGGGGGACTAGCACAGATACGCAGTATTTT.